Each of the 7 T cell receptor beta chains below was sequenced from the same sample in a study of shared clonotypes between healthy human individuals. The table came from immunoSEQ multiplex PCR; TCRdb's copy has only in-frame clones and leaves some out. Among some 2.1 million clones listed, over 85% were seen once. Material: naive CD4+ T cells sorted from blood. Subset specified: CD45RA+ positively selected. The receptors shown here come from a man between 18 and 29 years old in good health.

The chain uses TRBV27 and TRBJ2-7, with 9 nucleotides matching TRBD2. This CDR3 has 16 amino acids. J lost 1 base, V lost 0 bases, and 4 bases had no gene match. Looked up from germline, CDR1 is MNHEY and CDR2 is SMNVEV (reference sequence). CDR3 nucleotides: TGTGCCAGCAGTTTATCGGGGACTAGCAAGTCCTACGAGCAGTACTTC. Residues: CASSLSGTSKSYEQYF.

V gene TRBV21-1 combines with J gene TRBJ1-1; no check of the table's D call, TRBD1, against the DNA was made. TRBV21-1 is classified as a pseudogene. The CDR3 sequence is 18 residues long. The CDR3 spells CASSIWDREPSRRPEAFF. CDR3 nucleotide sequence: TGTGCCAGCAGCATCTGGGACAGGGAACCCTCACGGAGACCTGAAGCTTTCTTT.

The chain uses TRBV4-1 and TRBJ1-5; D remains unclear. In germline, CDR1 is MGHRA, CDR2 YSYEKL. CDR3 length: 14 amino acids. The V gene lost 0 bases and the J gene lost 5 bases, with 8 bases spanning the gap. DNA of the CDR3: TGCGCCAGCAGCCAAGAGGGTAGGGATCAGCCCCAGCATTTT. Translation: CASSQEGRDQPQHF.

The chain is built from TRBV4-1 and TRBJ2-7; 8 bases fit TRBD1. With 0 bases clipped from V and 5 bases from J, the junction kept 6 bases outside the gene matches. The germline gives CDR1 MGHRA, CDR2 YSYEKL. The CDR3 has 15 amino acids. This CDR3 is CASSQEGRGLNEQYF. Written as DNA, the CDR3 is TGCGCCAGCAGCCAAGAGGGCAGGGGGCTAAACGAGCAGTACTTC.

This clone was counted a single time. V is TRBV5-1 and J is TRBJ2-7; 9 nucleotides align to TRBD2. The CDR3 has 21 amino acids. V lost 4 bases and J lost 3; bases outside the gene matches: 26. The germline V gene encodes CDR1 SGHRS and CDR2 YFSETQ. The CDR3 DNA reads as TGCGCCAGCAGCCTCCGTGTTTTGGTAGCGGGAGAGGGTGGACCAAACTACGAGCAGTACTTC. Its translation: CASSLRVLVAGEGGPNYEQYF.

The CDR3 bases are TGTGCCAGCAGTGACGGACAGGGTACCGAGCAGTACTTC. It translates to CASSDGQGTEQYF. This chain links TRBV25-1 with TRBJ2-7; TRBD1 aligns across 8 bases. The V and J ends lost 3 bases and 6 bases, in that order; junction bases with no gene match: 4. The CDR3 extends over 13 amino acids. Germline values: CDR1 MGHDK, CDR2 SYGVNS.

The CDR3 region is CASSQGGGTGELFF. DNA of the CDR3: TGCGCCAGCAGCCAAGGGGGCGGCACCGGGGAGCTGTTTTTT. This rearrangement joins TRBV4-3 to TRBJ2-2, with a possible D match to TRBD1 (5 bases). Germline V gene lookup returns CDR1 LGHNA and CDR2 YSLEER. This CDR3 comprises 14 residues. Trimming stripped 1 base from V and 4 bases from J, with 7 bases between.